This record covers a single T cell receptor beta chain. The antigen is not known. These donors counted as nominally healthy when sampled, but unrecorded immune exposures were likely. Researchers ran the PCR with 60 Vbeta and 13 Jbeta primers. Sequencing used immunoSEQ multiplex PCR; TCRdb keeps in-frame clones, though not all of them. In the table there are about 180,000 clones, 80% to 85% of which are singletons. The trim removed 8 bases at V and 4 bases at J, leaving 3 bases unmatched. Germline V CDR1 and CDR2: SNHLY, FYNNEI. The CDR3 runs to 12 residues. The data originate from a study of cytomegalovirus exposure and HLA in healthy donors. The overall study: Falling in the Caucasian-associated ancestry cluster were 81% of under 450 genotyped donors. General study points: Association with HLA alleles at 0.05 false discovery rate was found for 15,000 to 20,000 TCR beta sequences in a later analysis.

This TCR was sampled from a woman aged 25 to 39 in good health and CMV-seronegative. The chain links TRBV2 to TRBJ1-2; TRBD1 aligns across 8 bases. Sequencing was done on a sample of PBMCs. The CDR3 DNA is TGTGCCAGCTTTGACAGGGGCTATGGCTACACCTTC. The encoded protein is CASFDRGYGYTF.